This TCR beta chain was observed in a study of blood T cells in healthy people across ages. Trimming took 6 bases from V and 1 from J, leaving 16 bases between them. The CDR3 is made up of 16 amino acids. Primers used in a second PCR of about 6 to 11 cycles were a sample-barcoded 5' primer and a J-beta primer mix. Using its own MiXCR run on the 5' RACE reads, TCRdb lists one record per CDR3 protein. The sample shows approximately 2,000,000 distinct CDR3 sequences, more than 35% of them seen only once. This chain joins TRBV12-3 or TRBV12-4 and TRBJ2-1; D may be TRBD1 (7 bases). The sample taken for sequencing was blood. The receptor comes from a human donor in good health. For the CDR3, the DNA is TGTGCCAGCAGCCAGTCGCCAGGGGGGTCCTACAATGAGCAGTTCTTC. It yields the protein CASSQSPGGSYNEQFF.